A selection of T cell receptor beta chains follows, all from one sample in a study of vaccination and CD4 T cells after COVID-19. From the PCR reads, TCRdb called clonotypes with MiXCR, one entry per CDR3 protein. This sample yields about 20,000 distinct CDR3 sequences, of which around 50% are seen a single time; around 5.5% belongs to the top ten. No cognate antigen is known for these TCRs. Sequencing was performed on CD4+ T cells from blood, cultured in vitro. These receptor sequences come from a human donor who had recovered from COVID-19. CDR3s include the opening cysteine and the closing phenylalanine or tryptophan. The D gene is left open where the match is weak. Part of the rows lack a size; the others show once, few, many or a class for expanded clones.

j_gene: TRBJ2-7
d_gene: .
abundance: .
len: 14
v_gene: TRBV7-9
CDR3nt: TGTGCCAGCAGCCAGGCGGGACAGCTCAGCGAGCAGTACTTC
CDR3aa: CASSQAGQLSEQYF

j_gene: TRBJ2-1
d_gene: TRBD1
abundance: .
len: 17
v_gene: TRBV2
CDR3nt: TGTGCCAGCAGCTCCACCCGGATGGGGACAGGGGGCAATGAGCAGTTCTTC
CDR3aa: CASSSTRMGTGGNEQFF

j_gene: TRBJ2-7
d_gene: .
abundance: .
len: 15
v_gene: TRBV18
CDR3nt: TGTGCCAGCTCACCATGGGCTGATCGAATGGACGAGCAGTACTTC
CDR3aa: CASSPWADRMDEQYF

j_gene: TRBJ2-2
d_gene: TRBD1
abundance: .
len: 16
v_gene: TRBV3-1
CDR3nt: TGTGCCAGCAGGACCTGGACAGGTGCTAACACCGGGGAGCTGTTTTTT
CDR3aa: CASRTWTGANTGELFF

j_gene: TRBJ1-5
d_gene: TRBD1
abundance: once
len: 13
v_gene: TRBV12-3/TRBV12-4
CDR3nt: TGTGCCAGCAGTTCTCAGGGGGATCAGCCCCAGCATTTT
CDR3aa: CASSSQGDQPQHF

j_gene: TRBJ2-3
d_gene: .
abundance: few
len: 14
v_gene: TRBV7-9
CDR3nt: TGTGCCAGCAGCTTTAGCGGCAGCACAGATACGCAGTATTTT
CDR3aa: CASSFSGSTDTQYF

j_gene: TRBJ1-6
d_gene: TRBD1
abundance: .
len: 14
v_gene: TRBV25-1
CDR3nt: TGTGCCTCTTCCGCCGGGACAGATAATTCACCCCTCCACTTT
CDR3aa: CASSAGTDNSPLHF

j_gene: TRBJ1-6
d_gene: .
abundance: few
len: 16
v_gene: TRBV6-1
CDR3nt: TGTGCCAGCAGTGAAGCACGGGGGCAGGTTAATTCACCCCTCCACTTT
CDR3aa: CASSEARGQVNSPLHF

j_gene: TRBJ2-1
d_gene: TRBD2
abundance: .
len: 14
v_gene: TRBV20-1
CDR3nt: TGCAGTGCTGCTCCGACTAGCGCTTCAAATGGGCAGTTCTTC
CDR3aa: CSAAPTSASNGQFF

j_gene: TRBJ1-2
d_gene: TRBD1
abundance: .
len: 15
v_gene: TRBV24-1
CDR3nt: TGTGCCACCAGTGACCCTAGGCGGAGGGGGCATGGCTACACCTTC
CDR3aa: CATSDPRRRGHGYTF

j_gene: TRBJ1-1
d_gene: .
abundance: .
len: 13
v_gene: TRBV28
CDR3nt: TGTGCCAGCTCCCACTGGCAGGGCTCTGAAGCTTTCTTT
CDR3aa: CASSHWQGSEAFF

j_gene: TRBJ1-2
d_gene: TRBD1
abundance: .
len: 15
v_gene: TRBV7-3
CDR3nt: TGTGCCAGCAGCTCAACCGGGACAGGGAACTATGGCTACACCTTC
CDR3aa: CASSSTGTGNYGYTF

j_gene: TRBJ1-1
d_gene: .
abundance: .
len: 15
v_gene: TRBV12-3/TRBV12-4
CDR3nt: TGTGCCAGCAGTTTATCGACAACGGGTAACACTGAAGCTTTCTTT
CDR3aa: CASSLSTTGNTEAFF

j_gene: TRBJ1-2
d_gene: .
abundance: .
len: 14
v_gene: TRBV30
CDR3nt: TGTGCCTGGAAGGGAAGAGGGGGGGCTGGAGGCTACACCTTC
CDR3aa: CAWKGRGGAGGYTF

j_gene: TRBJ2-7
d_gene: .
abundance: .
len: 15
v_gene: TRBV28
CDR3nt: TGTGCCAGCAGTTTTTTGGGGCAGAGCTCCTACGAGCAGTACTTC
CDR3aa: CASSFLGQSSYEQYF

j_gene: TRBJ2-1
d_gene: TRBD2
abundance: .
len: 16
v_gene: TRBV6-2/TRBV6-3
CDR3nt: TGTGCCAGCAGCCCCAGGGTAGCGGGAGGGCCCAATGAGCAGTTCTTC
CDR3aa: CASSPRVAGGPNEQFF

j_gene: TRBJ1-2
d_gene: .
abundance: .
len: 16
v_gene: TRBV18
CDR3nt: TGTGCCAGCTCATTATCCGGGACCTTACTTAACTATGGCTACACCTTC
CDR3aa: CASSLSGTLLNYGYTF

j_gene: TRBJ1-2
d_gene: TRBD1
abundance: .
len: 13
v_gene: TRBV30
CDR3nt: TGTGCCTGGAGTGGGACAGGAGACTATGGCTACACCTTC
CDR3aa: CAWSGTGDYGYTF

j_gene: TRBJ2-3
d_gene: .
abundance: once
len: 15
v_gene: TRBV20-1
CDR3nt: TGCAGTGCTAATACGCTAATGGGAACCACAGATACGCAGTATTTT
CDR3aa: CSANTLMGTTDTQYF

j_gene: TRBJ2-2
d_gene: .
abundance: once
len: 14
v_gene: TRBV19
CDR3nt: TGTGCCAGTAGTGCCCGACTTGACACCGGGGAGCTGTTTTTT
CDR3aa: CASSARLDTGELFF

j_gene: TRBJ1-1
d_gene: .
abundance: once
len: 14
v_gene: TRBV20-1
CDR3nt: TGCAGTGCTACCCTGGGGGGTTCGAACACTGAAGCTTTCTTT
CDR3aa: CSATLGGSNTEAFF

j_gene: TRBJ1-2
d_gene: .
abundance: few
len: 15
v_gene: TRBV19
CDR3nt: TGTGCCAGTAGTACCCCCCGGGATGGTGGGCGAGGCTACACCTTC
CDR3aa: CASSTPRDGGRGYTF

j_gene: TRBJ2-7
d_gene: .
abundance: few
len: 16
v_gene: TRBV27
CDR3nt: TGTGCCAGCAGTCCCCCCCCTGAGCGCGCTGGGGCCGAGCAGTACTTC
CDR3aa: CASSPPPERAGAEQYF

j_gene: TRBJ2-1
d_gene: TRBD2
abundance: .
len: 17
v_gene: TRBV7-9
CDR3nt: TGTGCCAGCAGCTTAGAGGTAGACGGGAGGGCCAGAAATGAGCAGTTCTTC
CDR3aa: CASSLEVDGRARNEQFF

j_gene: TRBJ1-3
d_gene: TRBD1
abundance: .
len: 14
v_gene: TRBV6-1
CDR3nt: TGTGCCAGCTCTTACCTGGGACAGGGAAACACCATATATTTT
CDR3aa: CASSYLGQGNTIYF

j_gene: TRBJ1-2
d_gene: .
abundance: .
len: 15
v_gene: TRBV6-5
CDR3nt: TGTGCCAGCAGTTACTCCTCGAAGGGGGGACCTGGCTACACCTTC
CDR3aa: CASSYSSKGGPGYTF

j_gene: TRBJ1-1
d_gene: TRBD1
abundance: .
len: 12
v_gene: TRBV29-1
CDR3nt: TGCAGCGGACAGGGGGGAGACCTTGAAGCTTTCTTT
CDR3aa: CSGQGGDLEAFF

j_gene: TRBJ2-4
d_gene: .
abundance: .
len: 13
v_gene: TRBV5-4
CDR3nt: TGTGCCAGCAGCTTTCAGGGTAGAAACATTCAGTACTTC
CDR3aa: CASSFQGRNIQYF

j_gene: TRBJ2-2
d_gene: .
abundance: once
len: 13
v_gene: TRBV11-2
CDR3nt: TGTGCCAGCAGCCAAGGGGACACCGGGGAGCTGTTTTTT
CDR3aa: CASSQGDTGELFF

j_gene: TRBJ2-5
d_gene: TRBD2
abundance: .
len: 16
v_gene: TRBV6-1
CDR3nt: TGTGCCAGCAGCCCAGGGACTAGCGGGGGGGCCGCGACCCAGTACTTC
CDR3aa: CASSPGTSGGAATQYF

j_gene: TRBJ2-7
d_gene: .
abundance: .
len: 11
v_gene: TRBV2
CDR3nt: TGTGCCAGCAGTGAGGGGTTCGAGCAGTACTTC
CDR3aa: CASSEGFEQYF